Included here is one TCR beta chain sequence, with context. V lost 0 bases and J lost 2, with 14 bases in between. CDR1 is ENHRY, CDR2 SYGVKD, per germline. The CDR3 extends over 17 amino acids. The sample comes from a study of blood T cell repertoires in COVID-19. Generated by immunoSEQ multiplex PCR, the TCRdb table keeps only in-frame clones and is missing some. The sample yields over 10,000 clones, around nine tenths seen once. Sequenced material: peripheral blood. This receptor was identified in a human donor in a cohort sampled during active COVID-19. The chain couples TRBV10-3 to TRBJ1-5; the D gene is possibly TRBD1 (5 bases). The CDR3 DNA is TGTGCCATCAGTGAGTCGGATGGGGGGGGAGGCAATCAGCCCCAGCATTTT. It yields the protein CAISESDGGGGNQPQHF.